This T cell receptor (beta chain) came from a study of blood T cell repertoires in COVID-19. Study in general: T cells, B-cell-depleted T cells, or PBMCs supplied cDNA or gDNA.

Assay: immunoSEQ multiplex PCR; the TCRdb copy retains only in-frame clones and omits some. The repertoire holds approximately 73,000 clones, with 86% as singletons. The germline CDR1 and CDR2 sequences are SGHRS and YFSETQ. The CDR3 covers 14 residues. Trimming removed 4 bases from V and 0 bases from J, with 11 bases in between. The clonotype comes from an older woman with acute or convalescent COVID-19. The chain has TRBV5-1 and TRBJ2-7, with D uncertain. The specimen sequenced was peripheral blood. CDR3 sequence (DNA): TGCGCCAGCAGCCTGTCCGGGTCCTCCTACGAGCAGTACTTC. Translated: CASSLSGSSYEQYF.